What follows describes a single TCR beta chain. Its specificity is not known. Graft-derived tissue was subjected to processing to liberate intraepithelial and lamina propria lymphocytes. The source of the sample is a study of graft-versus-host responses after intestinal transplantation. Study summary: Each recipient received anti-thymocyte globulin induction, then tacrolimus and steroids for approximately 3 years.

Data came from immunoSEQ multiplex PCR; TCRdb stores just in-frame clones and leaves some out. The table shows 60,000 to 75,000 clones, with roughly 90% occurring only once. Losses at the gene ends were 1 base for V and 5 bases for J; bases not matched to a gene: 9. The CDR3 is 16 residues long. Germline CDR1 reads LNHNV; CDR2 reads YYDKDF (reference sequence). Study conclusions and caveats: There was an association between peak levels of circulating GvH clones and early post-transplant HvG declines. Within the allografts of patients who had graft-donor T cell macrochimerism, graft-versus-host to host-versus-graft clonal ratios were high.

Material: ileum tissue, obtained 350 to 400 days after transplant. This chain uses TRBV15 with TRBJ2-7; 9 positions match TRBD1. The receptor comes from a human patient who received an intestinal transplant, so some T cells may come from the graft donor. The CDR3: CATSRGSLGQGHEQYF. The CDR3 bases are TGTGCCACCAGCAGAGGGAGCCTGGGACAGGGCCACGAGCAGTACTTC.